This T cell receptor (beta chain) originates from a study of cytomegalovirus exposure and HLA in healthy donors. Overall study results and limits: Later work showed greater clonal expansion in HLA-associated TCR beta chains than in equally common others. The study flagged about 150 TCR beta chains as cytomegalovirus-associated. On later analysis, the bulk of CMV-associated TCR beta chains appeared to be HLA-restricted. Diagnosis of cytomegalovirus status made by the classifier reportedly showed high specificity and sensitivity.

A note on this clone: Its antigen is unidentified.

Vbeta (60) and Jbeta (13) primers were used in the PCR. Method: immunoSEQ multiplex PCR; TCRdb's copy keeps in-frame clones and lacks some. In the table there are tens of thousands of clones, just over 75% of which are singletons. The CDR3 is made up of 13 amino acids. The junction had 6 bases not matched to a gene; V was cut back by 5 bases and J by 3 bases. Per the germline V gene, CDR1 is GTSNPN and CDR2 is SVGIG (reference sequence). This clonotype was obtained from a middle-aged man in good health and CMV-seronegative. Input material: PBMCs. The V call is TRBV30, the J call TRBJ1-1, with 7 bases that match TRBD1. For the CDR3, the DNA is TGTGCCTGGTGCCGACAGGGCTACACTGAAGCTTTCTTT. Protein product: CAWCRQGYTEAFF.